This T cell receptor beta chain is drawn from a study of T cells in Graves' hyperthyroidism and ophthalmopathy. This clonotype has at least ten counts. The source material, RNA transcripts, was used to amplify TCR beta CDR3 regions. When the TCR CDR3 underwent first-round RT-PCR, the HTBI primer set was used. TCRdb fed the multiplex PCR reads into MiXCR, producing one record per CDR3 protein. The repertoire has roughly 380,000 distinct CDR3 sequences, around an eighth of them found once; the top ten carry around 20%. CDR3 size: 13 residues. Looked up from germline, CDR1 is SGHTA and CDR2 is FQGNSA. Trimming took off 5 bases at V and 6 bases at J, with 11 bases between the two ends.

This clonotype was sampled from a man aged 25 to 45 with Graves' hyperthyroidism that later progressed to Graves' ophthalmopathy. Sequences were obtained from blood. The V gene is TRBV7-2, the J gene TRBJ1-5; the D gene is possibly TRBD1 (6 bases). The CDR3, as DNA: TGTGCCAGCAGCCGGCAGGGGTTTCAGCCCCAGCATTTT. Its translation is CASSRQGFQPQHF.